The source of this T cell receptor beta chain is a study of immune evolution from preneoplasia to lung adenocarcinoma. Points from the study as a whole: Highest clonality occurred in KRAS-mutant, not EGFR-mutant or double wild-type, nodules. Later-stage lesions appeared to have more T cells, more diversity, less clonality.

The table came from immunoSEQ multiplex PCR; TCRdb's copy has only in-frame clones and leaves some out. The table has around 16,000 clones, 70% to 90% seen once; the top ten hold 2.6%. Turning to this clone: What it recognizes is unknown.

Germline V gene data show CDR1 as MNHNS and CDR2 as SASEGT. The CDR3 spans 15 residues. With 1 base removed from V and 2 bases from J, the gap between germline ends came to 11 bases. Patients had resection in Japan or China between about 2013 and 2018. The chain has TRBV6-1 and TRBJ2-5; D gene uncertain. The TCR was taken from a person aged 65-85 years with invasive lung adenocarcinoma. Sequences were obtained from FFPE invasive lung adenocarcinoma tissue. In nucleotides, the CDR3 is TGTGCCAGCAGTGAAGGGGTGAGAAGACAAGAGACCCAGTACTTC. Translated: CASSEGVRRQETQYF.